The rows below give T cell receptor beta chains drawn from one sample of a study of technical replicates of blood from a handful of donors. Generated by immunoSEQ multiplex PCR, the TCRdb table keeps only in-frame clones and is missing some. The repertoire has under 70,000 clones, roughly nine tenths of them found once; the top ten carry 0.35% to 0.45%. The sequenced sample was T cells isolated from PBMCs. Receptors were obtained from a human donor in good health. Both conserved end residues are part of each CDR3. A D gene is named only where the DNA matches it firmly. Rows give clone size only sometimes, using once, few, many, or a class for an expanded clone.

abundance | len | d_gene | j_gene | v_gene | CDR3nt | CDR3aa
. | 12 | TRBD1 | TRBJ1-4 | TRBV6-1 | TGTGCCAGCAGGGGACAGGGTGAAAAACTGTTTTTT | CASRGQGEKLFF
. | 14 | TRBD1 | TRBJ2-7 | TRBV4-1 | TGCGCCAGCAGCCAAGATAGGGGGCCCAACGAGCAGTACTTC | CASSQDRGPNEQYF
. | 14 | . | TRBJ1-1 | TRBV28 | TGTGCCAGCAGTTCACCATCTTGGACAGAGGGGGCTTTCTTT | CASSSPSWTEGAFF
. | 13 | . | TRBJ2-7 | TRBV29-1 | TGCAGCGTTGTAACTAGTGGGGCCTACGAGCAGTACTTC | CSVVTSGAYEQYF
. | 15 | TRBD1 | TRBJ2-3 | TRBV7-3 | TGTGCCAGCAGCTTATCACAGGGGTCCCCAGATACGCAGTATTTT | CASSLSQGSPDTQYF
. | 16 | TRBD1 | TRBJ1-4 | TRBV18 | TGTGCCAGCTCACCGCAACCGGGACAGGCTGTAGAAAAACTGTTTTTT | CASSPQPGQAVEKLFF
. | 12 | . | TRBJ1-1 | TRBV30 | TGTGCCCGGACAGTCATGAACACTGAAGCTTTCTTT | CARTVMNTEAFF
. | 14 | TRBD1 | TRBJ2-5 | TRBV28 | TGTGCCAGCAGCCGGACAGGGGGTGGTGGGACCCAGTACTTC | CASSRTGGGGTQYF
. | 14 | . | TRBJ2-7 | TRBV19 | TGTGCCAGTAGTATCAGGGGTCAGGGCTACGAGCAGTACTTC | CASSIRGQGYEQYF
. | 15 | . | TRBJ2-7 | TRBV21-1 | TGTGCCAGCAGCAAAAAGGACAGGGGAACCTACGAGCAGTACTTC | CASSKKDRGTYEQYF
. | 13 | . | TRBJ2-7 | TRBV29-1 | TGCAGCGTTGGCCCAGGAAACTCCTACGAGCAGTACTTC | CSVGPGNSYEQYF
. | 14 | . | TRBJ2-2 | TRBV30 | TGTGCCTGGGGGGAGCAGGTCGACACCGGGGAGCTGTTTTTT | CAWGEQVDTGELFF
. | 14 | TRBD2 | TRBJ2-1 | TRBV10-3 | TGTGCCATCAGTCTAGCGGGAGAGTTGGATGAGCAGTTCTTC | CAISLAGELDEQFF
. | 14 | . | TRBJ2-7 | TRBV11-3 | TGTGCCAGCAGCTTAGCGGGACACAGGTACGAGCAGTACTTC | CASSLAGHRYEQYF
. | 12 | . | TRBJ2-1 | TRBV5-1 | TGCGCCAGCAGCCTCAAAGCCGGTGAGCAGTTCTTC | CASSLKAGEQFF
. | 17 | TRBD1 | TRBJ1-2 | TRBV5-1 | TGCGCCAGCAGCCCGGCACAGAAAACAGGGGGCTCGCATGGCTACACCTTC | CASSPAQKTGGSHGYTF
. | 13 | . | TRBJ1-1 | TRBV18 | TGTGCCAGCTCACCTCAGGGTGGAACTGAAGCTTTCTTT | CASSPQGGTEAFF
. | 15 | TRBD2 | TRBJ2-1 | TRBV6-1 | TGTGCCAGCAGTGTAGCGGGAGTGAAATACAATGAGCAGTTCTTC | CASSVAGVKYNEQFF
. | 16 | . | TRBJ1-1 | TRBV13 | TGTGCCAGCAGCACAATAGCCGGGACAAGGAACACTGAAGCTTTCTTT | CASSTIAGTRNTEAFF
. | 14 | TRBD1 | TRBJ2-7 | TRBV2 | TGTGCCAGCGTGAACCGGGACAGCTCCTACGAGCAGTACTTC | CASVNRDSSYEQYF
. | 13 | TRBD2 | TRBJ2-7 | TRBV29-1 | TGCAGCGTTGAAAAGACTAGCGGCTACGAGCAGTACTTC | CSVEKTSGYEQYF
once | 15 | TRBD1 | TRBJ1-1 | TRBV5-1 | TGCGCCAGCAGCCCTAGACAGGGGAGGAACACTGAAGCTTTCTTT | CASSPRQGRNTEAFF
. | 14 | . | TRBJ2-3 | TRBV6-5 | TGTGCCAGCAGAGGTGAAGCGGGCACAGATACGCAGTATTTT | CASRGEAGTDTQYF
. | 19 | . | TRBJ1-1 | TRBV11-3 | TGTGCCAGCAGCTTAGATTTGGGGTGGTTTGGGGGGTCGAACACTGAAGCTTTCTTT | CASSLDLGWFGGSNTEAFF
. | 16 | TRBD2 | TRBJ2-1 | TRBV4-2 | TGTGCCAGCAGCCCAACAGAACTAGCGGGTTACAATGAGCAGTTCTTC | CASSPTELAGYNEQFF
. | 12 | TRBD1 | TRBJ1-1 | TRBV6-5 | TGTGCCAGCAGTAAAGGGACAGGGCAAGCTTTCTTT | CASSKGTGQAFF
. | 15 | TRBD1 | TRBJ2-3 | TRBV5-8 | TGTGCCAGCACTCTATCAGGGGGTTTCACAGATACGCAGTATTTT | CASTLSGGFTDTQYF
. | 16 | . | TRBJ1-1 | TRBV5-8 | TGTGCCAGCAGCTTGCAAAGGGGACACATGAACACTGAAGCTTTCTTT | CASSLQRGHMNTEAFF
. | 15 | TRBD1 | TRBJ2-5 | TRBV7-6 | TGTGCCAGCAGCTTTCCCGGGACAGGGCAAGAGACCCAGTACTTC | CASSFPGTGQETQYF
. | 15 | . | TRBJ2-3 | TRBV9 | TGTGCCAGCAGCCCCTCGGGGAGGTACACAGATACGCAGTATTTT | CASSPSGRYTDTQYF
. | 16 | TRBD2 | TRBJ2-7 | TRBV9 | TGTGCCAGCAGCGATCGTCCCGGGACTAGGACCTACGAGCAGTACTTC | CASSDRPGTRTYEQYF
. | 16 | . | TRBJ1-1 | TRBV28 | TGTGCCAGCAGAACCCAAGTATTAACAGGATTGACTGAAGCTTTCTTT | CASRTQVLTGLTEAFF
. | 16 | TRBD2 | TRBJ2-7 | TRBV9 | TGTGCCAGCAGCGTAGCGGCGGGAGGACCGACCTACGAGCAGTACTTC | CASSVAAGGPTYEQYF
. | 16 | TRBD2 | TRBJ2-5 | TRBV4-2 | TGTGCCAGCAGCCAAGATTTAGGGGAGGGCTTGGAGACCCAGTACTTC | CASSQDLGEGLETQYF
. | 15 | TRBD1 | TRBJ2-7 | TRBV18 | TGTGCCAGCTCACCACCGGACAGGGAATCCTACGAGCAGTACTTC | CASSPPDRESYEQYF
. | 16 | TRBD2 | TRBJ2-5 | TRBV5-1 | TGCGCCAGCAGCTCCGGACTAGCGGATTTCGGGGAGACCCAGTACTTC | CASSSGLADFGETQYF
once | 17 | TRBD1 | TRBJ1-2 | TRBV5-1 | TGCGCCAGCAGCCCAACCCCTCCGGGACAGAAGAACTATGGCTACACCTTC | CASSPTPPGQKNYGYTF
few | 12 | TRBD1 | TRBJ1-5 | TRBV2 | TGTGCCAGCAGGGGACAGGGGACGCCCCAGCATTTT | CASRGQGTPQHF
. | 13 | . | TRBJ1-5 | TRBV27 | TGTGCCAGCAGTTTAGGGGAGGATCAGCCCCAGCATTTT | CASSLGEDQPQHF
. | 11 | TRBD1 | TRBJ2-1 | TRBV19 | TGTGCCACGTGGACAGGCTACGAGCAGTTCTTC | CATWTGYEQFF
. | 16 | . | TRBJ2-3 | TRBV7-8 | TGTGCCAGCAGCGGATGGGACTCCTCTAGCACAGATACGCAGTATTTT | CASSGWDSSSTDTQYF